A single T cell receptor beta chain is shown here with its context. TCR beta CDR3 regions were amplified from RNA. Using the HTBI primer set, a first-round RT-PCR was run on the TCR CDR3. TCRdb recomputed calls from the multiplex PCR reads with MiXCR, one row per CDR3 protein. The data show around 290,000 distinct CDR3 sequences, about 14% seen once. The sample originates from a study of T cells in Graves' hyperthyroidism and ophthalmopathy. Turning to the study itself: Blood from the periphery was taken at initial diagnosis, before any treatment.

Participants, patients aged 18 to 65, had newly diagnosed hyperthyroidism with a duration under 2 months. The specimen sequenced was blood. This clonotype originated in a woman aged 25-40 years with Graves' hyperthyroidism that later progressed to Graves' ophthalmopathy.

The CDR3 DNA sequence: TGTGCCAGCAGCCAAACGCAGGGTGATGAGTATGGCTACACCTTC. This codes for CASSQTQGDEYGYTF. V gene TRBV4-2 combines with J gene TRBJ1-2; weak D call: TRBD1 (5 bases). The V end lost 2 bases, the J end lost 5 bases, and 15 bases lay between the germline ends. CDR3 size: 15 residues. In germline, CDR1 is LGHNA, CDR2 YNFKEQ.